The 29 T cell receptor beta chains presented below share a single source sample, sequenced in a study of yellow fever vaccine responses in identical twins. TCRdb redid the calling of the RT-PCR reads with MiXCR, one entry per CDR3 protein. The sample consists of more than 2,000 distinct CDR3 sequences, 86% of them appearing once. The sample in question was T cells from blood (PBMCs), unsorted or a sorted subset (not recorded which), obtained before or after yellow fever vaccination (not recorded which). Receptors were obtained from a woman under 30 who received the yellow fever vaccine.

The chain has TRBV20-1 and TRBJ2-7; TRBD2 matches 13 bases. The CDR3 is 14 amino acids. Germline-derived CDR1 and CDR2 are DFQATT and SNEGSKA (reference sequence). V shed 5 bases, J shed 5 bases, and the junction held 6 bases outside the gene matches. The chain's CDR3 is CSAPLAGGPNEQYF. Here the CDR3 DNA reads TGCAGTGCTCCACTAGCGGGAGGGCCTAACGAGCAGTACTTC.

The chain joins TRBV30 to TRBJ2-1; D not certain. Trimming pared 4 bases from V and 5 bases from J, leaving 6 bases between. The CDR3 loop spans 11 amino acids. CDR1 is GTSNPN, CDR2 SVGIG, per germline (reference sequence). In DNA form, the CDR3 reads TGTGCCTGGACATTCCACAATGAGCAGTTCTTC. It yields the protein CAWTFHNEQFF.

The V and J genes are TRBV4-1 and TRBJ2-7; 7 bases are shared with TRBD2. This CDR3 has 14 amino acids. In germline, CDR1 is MGHRA, CDR2 YSYEKL. J lost 2 bases, V lost 1 base, and 2 bases had no gene match. The CDR3: CASSQGRGTYEQYF. CDR3 in DNA: TGCGCCAGCAGCCAAGGGCGGGGGACCTACGAGCAGTACTTC.

This chain connects TRBV18 to TRBJ2-1; D remains unclear. There are 14 residues in the CDR3. V dropped 0 bases and J dropped 6 bases, with 9 bases sitting between them. The germline gives CDR1 KGHSH, CDR2 LQKENI. The CDR3 DNA reads TGTGCCAGCTCACCACCGGCCACCGGCAATGAGCAGTTCTTC. Encoded protein: CASSPPATGNEQFF. Full variable domain (outside the CDR3, taken from reference TRBV18 and TRBJ2-1): NAGVMQNPRHLVRRRGQEARLRCSPMKGHSHVYWYRQLPEEGLKFMVYLQKENIIDESGMPKERFSAEFPKEGPSILRIQQVVRGDSAAYFCASSPPATGNEQFFGPGTRLTVL.

V gene TRBV6-1 combines with J gene TRBJ2-1; perhaps TRBD2 as D (6 bases). The CDR3 length is 13 residues. The ends were cut back, 3 bases at V and 5 bases at J, with 8 bases in the middle. CDR1 and CDR2 from the germline V gene are MNHNS and SASEGT. The CDR3 sequence: CASSEREHNEQFF. CDR3 DNA sequence: TGTGCCAGCAGTGAGCGGGAACACAATGAGCAGTTCTTC.

The chain combines TRBV6-5 with TRBJ2-1, with 10 bases matching TRBD2. The germline gives CDR1 MNHEY, CDR2 SVGAGI. With 2 bases clipped from V and 3 bases from J, the junction kept 7 bases outside the gene matches. This CDR3 comprises 17 residues. DNA of the CDR3: TGTGCCAGCAGTTACGGTCTAGCGGGAGTCCACTACAATGAGCAGTTCTTC. It is translated as CASSYGLAGVHYNEQFF.

The rearrangement joins TRBV15 to TRBJ1-2; no reliable D call. CDR1 is LNHNV and CDR2 is YYDKDF in the germline V gene (reference sequence). The CDR3 extends over 15 amino acids. Between the trimmed V and J ends, which lost 4 bases and 4 bases, there was a span of 16 bases. In DNA, the CDR3 is TGTGCCACCAGCATCTTGGGATTAGGAGGCTATGGCTACACCTTC. Translation gives CATSILGLGGYGYTF.

This clonotype has just a few counts. V usage is TRBV7-1 and J usage is TRBJ2-2, with D tentatively TRBD2 (5 bases). TRBV7-1 is labeled an ORF, and its function is uncertain. Trimming took 2 bases from V and 1 from J, leaving 8 bases between them. This CDR3 region has 15 residues. Here the CDR3 reads CASSSTRVNTGELFF. CDR3 nucleotides: TGTGCCAGCAGCTCAACTAGAGTGAACACCGGGGAGCTGTTTTTT.

The gene calls are TRBV12-3 or TRBV12-4 and TRBJ1-5; 7 nucleotides agree with TRBD1. There are 14 residues in the CDR3. V trimming: 6 bases; J trimming: 3 bases; junction bases outside the gene matches: 5. The CDR3: CASRMTGSNQPQHF. DNA for the CDR3: TGTGCCAGCAGGATGACAGGGTCCAATCAGCCCCAGCATTTT.

This chain joins TRBV16 and TRBJ2-1, with TRBD2 matching 8 bases. The CDR3 is made up of 15 amino acids. V lost 4 bases, J lost 7 bases, and 9 bases stayed unmatched. Germline-derived CDR1 and CDR2 are KGHSY and FQNENV. CDR3 sequence (DNA): TGTGCCAGCAGCCCCCTAACTAGCGGTGGAAATGAGCAGTTCTTC. Protein: CASSPLTSGGNEQFF.

A single count supports this clonotype. The chain joins TRBV20-1 to TRBJ2-2, with no clear D. V lost 4 bases and J 5 bases, leaving 14 bases between the germline ends. CDR1 and CDR2 (germline): DFQATT, SNEGSKA (reference sequence). The CDR3 consists of 14 residues. The CDR3 region is CSAINYLGTGELFF. The DNA for the CDR3 is TGCAGTGCTATAAACTACCTGGGGACCGGGGAGCTGTTTTTT.

The gene calls are TRBV10-3 and TRBJ2-7; TRBD2 matches at 11 bases. Germline values: CDR1 ENHRY, CDR2 SYGVKD. The V segment lost 6 bases and the J segment 4 bases; nucleotides outside the gene matches: 8. The CDR3 consists of 15 residues. The CDR3 loop is CAIRVTSGGRYEQYF. The CDR3 DNA reads TGTGCCATCAGGGTCACTAGCGGGGGACGATACGAGCAGTACTTC.

The CDR3 region has the DNA TGTGCCAGCAGCTTAGGCGCGGGAGGGCCGATCGAGCAGTACTTC. It specifies CASSLGAGGPIEQYF. The chain carries TRBV11-2 and TRBJ2-7, with TRBD2 matching over 9 bases. Germline CDR1 reads SGHAT; CDR2 reads FQNNGV. The CDR3 contains 15 residues. After removal of 1 base from V and 6 bases from J, the junction contained 7 bases not matched to a gene.

The CDR3 DNA sequence: TGTGCCAGCAGCTTATTACAGGGCAGGGAAGCTTTCTTT. This sequence encodes CASSLLQGREAFF. The chain uses TRBV7-2 and TRBJ1-1, with a possible D match to TRBD1 (6 bases). V gave up 2 bases and J gave up 8 bases, with 12 bases separating them. The CDR3 loop spans 13 amino acids. CDR1 and CDR2 from the germline V gene are SGHTA and FQGNSA. Full variable domain (missing parts from reference TRBV7-2 and TRBJ1-1): GAGVSQSPSNKVTEKGKDVELRCDPISGHTALYWYRQSLGQGLEFLIYFQGNSAPDKSGLPSDRFSAERTGGSVSTLTIQRTQQEDSAVYLCASSLLQGREAFFGQGTRLTVV.

The chain links TRBV4-1 to TRBJ1-2; 8 nucleotides line up with TRBD1. V lost 5 bases and J lost 3; bases outside the gene matches: 11. CDR1 is MGHRA and CDR2 is YSYEKL in the germline V gene. The CDR3 is 16 amino acids. For the CDR3, the DNA is TGCGCCAGCAGCGCGACAGCTGGACAGGGTGACTATGGCTACACCTTC. Translation: CASSATAGQGDYGYTF.

CDR3 sequence (DNA): TGCGCCAGCAGCTTGTTTTGGAGAACAGATACGCAGTATTTT. Translation gives CASSLFWRTDTQYF. The chain couples TRBV5-1 to TRBJ2-3, with D unresolved. V was shortened by 1 base and J by 3 bases, with 9 bases between the two germline ends. The CDR3 loop spans 14 amino acids. Germline values: CDR1 SGHRS, CDR2 YFSETQ.

The chain carries TRBV5-4 and TRBJ2-3, with a weak D call TRBD2 (5 bases). Looked up from germline, CDR1 is SGHNT and CDR2 is YYREEE (reference sequence). V lost 0 bases to trimming and J lost 6 bases, with 8 bases between them. This CDR3 comprises 13 residues. CDR3 region: CASSLAGEDTQYF. CDR3 sequence (DNA): TGTGCCAGCAGCTTGGCCGGGGAGGATACGCAGTATTTT.

Here the CDR3 reads CASRGLRVPNTGELFF. CDR3 coding DNA: TGCGCCAGCAGGGGTTTACGGGTCCCGAACACCGGGGAGCTGTTTTTT. This chain connects TRBV5-1 to TRBJ2-2; no clear D gene. CDR1 SGHRS and CDR2 YFSETQ come from the germline V gene. The CDR3 sequence is 16 residues long. Trimming left V 5 bases short and J 0 bases short, with 14 bases between.

CDR3 in amino acids: CASSPVGQNNQPQHF. CDR3 nucleotide sequence: TGTGCCAGCTCACCAGTTGGACAGAACAATCAGCCCCAGCATTTT. V gene TRBV18 combines with J gene TRBJ1-5; possibly TRBD1 for D (6 bases). The CDR3 extends over 15 amino acids. Per the germline V gene, CDR1 is KGHSH and CDR2 is LQKENI. V lost 2 bases, J lost 3 bases, and 11 bases lay in between.

The rearrangement uses TRBV20-1 and TRBJ2-3; D might be TRBD2 (6 bases). This CDR3 comprises 16 residues. CDR1 is DFQATT, CDR2 SNEGSKA, per germline (reference sequence). V lost 0 bases, J lost 6 bases, and 19 bases lay in between. For the CDR3, the DNA is TGCAGTGCTAGAGATCGGTTTGCGGGAAAAGGGGATACGCAGTATTTT. Its protein is CSARDRFAGKGDTQYF.

There are a few counts of this clonotype. The chain recombines TRBV4-3 with TRBJ2-1; unclear D gene. Germline CDR1 LGHNA, CDR2 YSLEER. The V end was cut by 0 bases, the J end by 3 bases, with 9 bases between. CDR3 size: 15 residues. The CDR3 protein is CASSQDRPIYNEQFF. CDR3 in DNA: TGCGCCAGCAGCCAAGATCGGCCTATCTACAATGAGCAGTTCTTC.

V is TRBV6-1 and J is TRBJ1-5; no definite D call. The CDR3 spans 15 residues. Looked up from germline, CDR1 is MNHNS and CDR2 is SASEGT. V was clipped by 5 bases and J by 5 bases, with 16 bases between them. The CDR3 spells CASSTLRTGYQPQHF. The CDR3 DNA reads TGTGCCAGCAGTACCCTCCGGACGGGGTATCAGCCCCAGCATTTT.

The rearrangement joins TRBV11-2 to TRBJ2-1; D gene ambiguous. The V end lost 5 bases, the J end lost 8 bases, and 7 bases lay between the germline ends. The germline CDR1 and CDR2 sequences are SGHAT and FQNNGV. This CDR3 comprises 11 residues. The CDR3 DNA reads TGTGCCAGCAGCCAGGTGGATGAGCAGTTCTTC. It codes for CASSQVDEQFF.

This rearrangement joins TRBV7-9 to TRBJ2-7; a possible D gene is TRBD1 (6 bases). Germline lookup yields CDR1 SEHNR and CDR2 FQNEAQ (reference sequence). CDR3 length: 13 amino acids. V lost 5 bases and J 6 bases, leaving 14 bases between the germline ends. CDR3 amino acids: CASSGWDKPEQYF. The DNA of the CDR3 is TGTGCCAGCAGCGGGTGGGACAAACCCGAGCAGTACTTC.

The V and J genes are TRBV5-1 and TRBJ2-1; tentatively, D is TRBD1 or TRBD2 (5 bases each). V shed 7 bases and J shed 0 bases, with 11 bases lying between them. There are 14 residues in the CDR3. Germline V gene data show CDR1 as SGHRS and CDR2 as YFSETQ. This CDR3 reads CASSGTVSYNEQFF. DNA for the CDR3: TGCGCCAGCTCCGGGACGGTCTCCTACAATGAGCAGTTCTTC.

The CDR3: CASSFDILAPGPDTQYF. As DNA, the CDR3 is TGTGCCAGCAGCTTCGACATACTAGCGCCGGGCCCAGATACGCAGTATTTT. V gene TRBV11-2 combines with J gene TRBJ2-3, with 7 bases fitting TRBD2. Germline assignment: CDR1 SGHAT and CDR2 FQNNGV. With 3 bases clipped from V and 4 bases from J, the junction kept 13 bases outside the gene matches. The CDR3 has 17 residues.

The chain joins TRBV5-4 to TRBJ2-5, with D possibly TRBD2 on 6 matching bases. Germline values: CDR1 SGHNT, CDR2 YYREEE (reference sequence). The germline V and J ends were trimmed by 2 bases and 5 bases, with 7 bases remaining between them. The CDR3 runs to 12 residues. CDR3: CASSLGRETQYF. The CDR3 region has the DNA TGTGCCAGCAGCTTAGGGAGGGAGACCCAGTACTTC.

The chain uses TRBV4-3 and TRBJ2-1; 8 nucleotides match TRBD2. V gave up 0 bases and J gave up 6 bases; unmatched junction bases: 13. This CDR3 is 18 amino acids long. The germline gives CDR1 LGHNA, CDR2 YSLEER. In DNA form, the CDR3 reads TGCGCCAGCAGCCAAGAGGATAGCGGGACCCTCCGCCCCAATGAGCAGTTCTTC. This sequence encodes CASSQEDSGTLRPNEQFF.

V and J are TRBV15 and TRBJ1-6; D uncertain. V shed 0 bases and J shed 3 bases, with 6 bases lying between them. This CDR3 contains 15 residues. Germline assignment: CDR1 LNHNV and CDR2 YYDKDF (reference sequence). The CDR3 sequence is CATSREFGYNSPLHF. Here the CDR3 DNA reads TGTGCCACCAGCAGAGAGTTCGGCTATAATTCACCCCTCCACTTT. Full variable domain (outside the CDR3, taken from reference TRBV15 and TRBJ1-6): DAMVIQNPRYQVTQFGKPVTLSCSQTLNHNVMYWYQQKSSQAPKLLFHYYDKDFNNEADTPDNFQSRRPNTSFCFLDIRSPGLGDTAMYLCATSREFGYNSPLHFGNGTRLTVT.